These T cell receptor beta chains were read from a single sample in a study of cytomegalovirus exposure and HLA in healthy donors. Sequencing was performed with immunoSEQ multiplex PCR; in TCRdb, only in-frame clones are kept and a portion is missing. The table lists around 130,000 clones, roughly 70% of them singletons. What was sequenced was PBMCs. The receptors here all came from a man aged 35 to 55 in good health and CMV-seropositive. The CDR3 runs from the conserved cysteine through the conserved F or W. The D gene is left open where the match is weak. Clone size, where shown, is once, few, many, or a class for clones that have expanded.

v_gene	d_gene	j_gene	abundance	CDR3aa	CDR3nt
TRBV10-2	TRBD2	TRBJ2-3	NA	CASSEMGRVGTDTQYF	TGCGCCAGCAGTGAGATGGGGAGGGTGGGCACAGATACGCAGTATTTT
TRBV5-1	TRBD1	TRBJ2-2	few	CASSWTGVGGELFF	TGCGCCAGCAGCTGGACAGGGGTAGGCGGGGAGCTGTTTTTT
TRBV2	NA	TRBJ2-1	NA	CASRKDSYSYNEQFF	TGTGCCAGCAGGAAAGACAGTTACTCCTACAATGAGCAGTTCTTC
TRBV5-6	TRBD1	TRBJ1-5	NA	CASSPYRGGQPQHF	TGTGCCAGCAGCCCCTACAGGGGTGGTCAGCCCCAGCATTTT
TRBV4-2	NA	TRBJ1-1	NA	CASSQEGVLNTEAFF	TGTGCCAGCAGCCAAGAAGGGGTTTTGAACACTGAAGCTTTCTTT
TRBV5-6	TRBD1	TRBJ2-7	few	CASRKDRDYPYEQYF	TGTGCCAGCAGAAAGGACAGGGATTACCCCTACGAGCAGTACTTC
TRBV27	NA	TRBJ2-2	few	CASSPYTNTPGELFF	TGTGCCAGCAGTCCGTATACGAATACTCCCGGGGAGCTGTTTTTT
TRBV10-3	NA	TRBJ2-2	few	CAISVSDTGELFF	TGTGCCATCAGTGTTAGTGACACCGGGGAGCTGTTTTTT
TRBV11-2	TRBD2	TRBJ2-7	NA	CASSFRLAGTSGPYEQYF	TGTGCCAGCAGCTTCCGACTAGCGGGCACTTCGGGGCCCTACGAGCAGTACTTC
TRBV19	TRBD1	TRBJ2-4	once	CASSTGQGIAKNIQYF	TGTGCCAGTAGTACCGGACAGGGGATAGCCAAAAACATTCAGTACTTC
TRBV19	NA	TRBJ2-7	NA	CASSPRQDSYEQYF	TGTGCCAGTAGTCCCCGACAGGATTCCTACGAGCAGTACTTC
TRBV5-1	TRBD1	TRBJ1-2	NA	CASSLAGGGYTF	TGCGCCAGCAGCTTGGCAGGGGGTGGCTACACCTTC
TRBV2	NA	TRBJ1-2	NA	CASKTKTVAYGYTF	TGTGCCAGCAAAACTAAGACAGTGGCCTATGGCTACACCTTC
TRBV7-9	TRBD1	TRBJ2-7	NA	CASSYPGQGSYEQYF	TGTGCCAGCAGCTACCCGGGACAGGGCTCCTACGAGCAGTACTTC
TRBV30	TRBD1	TRBJ1-1	NA	CASWAGGAFF	TGTGCCTCATGGGCAGGGGGGGCTTTCTTT
TRBV9	TRBD1	TRBJ1-2	NA	CASSVRAGTGNYGYTF	TGTGCCAGCAGCGTGAGGGCCGGGACAGGGAACTATGGCTACACCTTC
TRBV7-2	TRBD2	TRBJ2-4	NA	CASSSGGAGGNIQYF	TGTGCCAGCAGCTCCGGGGGGGCCGGTGGAAACATTCAGTACTTC
TRBV7-6	TRBD2	TRBJ2-1	NA	CASSSGLPRTSYNEQFF	TGTGCCAGCAGCTCGGGACTACCTCGAACGTCCTACAATGAGCAGTTCTTC
TRBV11-2	TRBD2	TRBJ2-5	once	CASSSGTSKETQYF	TGTGCCAGCAGCTCCGGGACTAGCAAAGAGACCCAGTACTTC
TRBV4-1	TRBD1	TRBJ1-2	NA	CASSQVHSRQGQTDNYGYTF	TGCGCCAGCAGCCAAGTTCATTCCCGACAGGGCCAAACGGATAACTATGGCTACACCTTC
TRBV29-1	TRBD1	TRBJ2-7	NA	CSAGQGTATYEQYF	TGCAGCGCCGGACAGGGGACCGCTACCTACGAGCAGTACTTC
TRBV2	NA	TRBJ1-2	few	CASSLQGGENYGYTF	TGTGCCAGCAGTCTTCAAGGGGGTGAAAACTATGGCTACACCTTC
TRBV4-1	TRBD1	TRBJ2-2	few	CASSYPDRDTRGNTGELFF	TGCGCCAGCAGCTACCCGGACAGGGACACGAGGGGGAACACCGGGGAGCTGTTTTTT
TRBV7-2	NA	TRBJ1-6	NA	CASSSNGANSPLHF	TGTGCCAGCAGTTCGAATGGGGCTAATTCACCCCTCCACTTT
TRBV7-9	TRBD1	TRBJ2-2	NA	CASSLWTGGAGELFF	TGTGCCAGCAGCTTATGGACAGGGGGGGCCGGGGAGCTGTTTTTT
TRBV28	NA	TRBJ2-7	NA	CASFRSPLYEQYF	TGTGCCAGCTTCAGGTCACCCCTCTACGAGCAGTACTTC
TRBV5-1	NA	TRBJ2-6	NA	CASSLWAAGANVLTF	TGCGCCAGCAGCTTGTGGGCAGCTGGGGCCAACGTCCTGACTTTC
TRBV6-1	TRBD2	TRBJ2-3	few	CASSATWTSGKRATDTQYF	TGTGCCAGCAGTGCCACCTGGACTAGCGGGAAAAGGGCCACAGATACGCAGTATTTT
TRBV29-1	NA	TRBJ1-1	NA	CSVEGANTEAFF	TGCAGCGTTGAGGGAGCGAACACTGAAGCTTTCTTT
TRBV2	NA	TRBJ1-5	once	CASSAERGKGQPQHF	TGTGCCAGCTCCGCCGAAAGGGGTAAAGGACAGCCCCAGCATTTT
TRBV7-9	NA	TRBJ2-1	NA	CASSPLASNEQFF	TGTGCCAGCAGCCCACTAGCTTCCAATGAGCAGTTCTTC
TRBV19	NA	TRBJ1-1	few	CASRVAYEGTEAFF	TGTGCCTCCCGGGTCGCTTATGAGGGCACTGAAGCTTTCTTT
TRBV7-8	NA	TRBJ2-5	NA	CASSYLGTPQETQYF	TGTGCCAGCAGCTACTTGGGGACACCCCAAGAGACCCAGTACTTC
TRBV9	TRBD2	TRBJ2-1	NA	CASSAGGGGNEQFF	TGTGCCAGCAGCGCGGGAGGTGGTGGCAATGAGCAGTTCTTC
TRBV28	NA	TRBJ2-7	NA	CASSPSGGLPYEQYF	TGTGCCAGCAGTCCCTCGGGGGGCCTCCCCTACGAGCAGTACTTC
TRBV28	TRBD1	TRBJ1-3	few	CASRGWRDSRETGNTIYF	TGTGCCAGCAGGGGTTGGAGGGACAGCCGCGAGACTGGAAACACCATATATTTT
TRBV4-1	TRBD1	TRBJ1-2	few	CASSQDRDRGYGYTF	TGCGCCAGCAGCCAAGATAGGGACAGAGGCTATGGCTACACCTTC
TRBV9	NA	TRBJ1-2	NA	CASSVGGSTNYGYTF	TGTGCCAGCAGCGTTGGGGGGAGTACTAACTATGGCTACACCTTC
TRBV6-5	NA	TRBJ1-1	NA	CASKRGGATEAFF	TGTGCCAGCAAACGCGGGGGGGCCACTGAAGCTTTCTTT
TRBV5-1	NA	TRBJ2-7	NA	CASSLASLGTSYEQYF	TGCGCCAGCAGCTTGGCCAGCCTAGGAACATCCTACGAGCAGTACTTC
TRBV2	TRBD1	TRBJ2-2	NA	CASRGQSSSTGELFF	TGTGCCAGCAGGGGACAGAGCTCTTCCACCGGGGAGCTGTTTTTT
TRBV7-2	TRBD1	TRBJ2-7	NA	CASSLRGGQGHYEQYF	TGTGCCAGCAGCTTACGAGGAGGACAGGGTCACTACGAGCAGTACTTC
TRBV25-1	NA	TRBJ2-1	many	CASSVSSVSYNEQFF	TGTGCCAGCAGTGTTTCTAGCGTGTCTTACAATGAGCAGTTCTTC
TRBV14	TRBD2	TRBJ2-3	NA	CASSQELAGTAQYF	TGTGCCAGCAGCCAAGAACTAGCGGGCACTGCGCAGTATTTT
TRBV7-8	TRBD2	TRBJ2-3	NA	CASSSPLAGESTDTQYF	TGTGCCAGCAGCTCTCCGTTAGCGGGAGAGAGCACAGATACGCAGTATTTT
TRBV5-1	NA	TRBJ1-3	NA	CASSLPQASGNTIYF	TGCGCCAGCAGCTTGCCACAGGCTTCTGGAAACACCATATATTTT
TRBV10-1	NA	TRBJ1-1	NA	CASSEQRQAVNTEAFF	TGCGCCAGCAGTGAACAGCGGCAGGCGGTGAACACTGAAGCTTTCTTT
TRBV2	TRBD1	TRBJ1-1	NA	CASSVQQGAEAFF	TGTGCCAGCAGTGTTCAACAGGGGGCTGAAGCTTTCTTT
TRBV25-1	TRBD2	TRBJ2-1	NA	CASSEETSGAYNEQFF	TGTGCCAGCAGTGAAGAGACTAGCGGGGCTTACAATGAGCAGTTCTTC
TRBV5-1	NA	TRBJ2-7	NA	CASSLATGYDEQYF	TGCGCCAGCAGCTTGGCTACAGGGTACGACGAGCAGTACTTC
TRBV5-4	NA	TRBJ2-7	NA	CASSVQGPPVEQYF	TGTGCCAGCAGCGTACAGGGTCCCCCAGTCGAGCAGTACTTC
TRBV28	TRBD1	TRBJ2-7	few	CASSPVRGRHEQYF	TGTGCCAGCAGTCCGGTAAGGGGGCGACACGAGCAGTACTTC